This TCR beta chain was captured by sequencing in a study of blood T cells in healthy people across ages. Study-level results: While age rose, TCR beta diversity per million T cells dropped in a roughly linear way.

The study recruited healthy Caucasian donors from Russia who were aged about 6 to 90. This CDR3 region has 15 residues. V lost 3 bases to trimming and J lost 5 bases, with 17 bases between them. Germline V lookup: CDR1 SGDLS, CDR2 YYNGEE. The second PCR ran about 7 to 12 cycles with a sample-barcoded 5' primer and J-beta primers. One entry per CDR3 protein, called by TCRdb with MiXCR from the 5' RACE reads. The table records more than 750,000 distinct CDR3 sequences, 25% to 35% of them present only once. The table lists this clonotype with many counts. Its target is unknown. The same specimen was also included in a second study, on T cells of mothers and their children. That study reports: Donors were a few healthy Caucasian mothers and their six children. Each mother yielded more than 8.5 million TCR beta CDR3 reads. Each child yielded approximately 2.9 million reads.

The clonotype was recovered from a woman between 40 and 55 years old in good health. J is TRBJ2-5 and V is TRBV9; D is unresolved. Sequenced input: blood. In nucleotides, the CDR3 is TGTGCCAGCAGCGGTATGAGTTCTGGCACGGAGACCCAGTACTTC. Translating it yields CASSGMSSGTETQYF.